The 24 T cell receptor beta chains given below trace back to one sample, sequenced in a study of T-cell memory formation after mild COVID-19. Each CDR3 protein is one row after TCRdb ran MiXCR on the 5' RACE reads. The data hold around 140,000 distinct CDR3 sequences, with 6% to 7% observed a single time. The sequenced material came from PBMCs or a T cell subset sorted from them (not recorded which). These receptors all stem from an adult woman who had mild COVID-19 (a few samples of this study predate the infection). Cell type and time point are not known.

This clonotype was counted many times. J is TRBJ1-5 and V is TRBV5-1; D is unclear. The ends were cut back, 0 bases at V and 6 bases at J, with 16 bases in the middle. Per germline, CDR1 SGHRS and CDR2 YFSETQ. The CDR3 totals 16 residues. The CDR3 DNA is TGCGCCAGCAGCTTGGCCGGAGCCACGGTGGGTCAGCCCCAGCATTTT. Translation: CASSLAGATVGQPQHF.

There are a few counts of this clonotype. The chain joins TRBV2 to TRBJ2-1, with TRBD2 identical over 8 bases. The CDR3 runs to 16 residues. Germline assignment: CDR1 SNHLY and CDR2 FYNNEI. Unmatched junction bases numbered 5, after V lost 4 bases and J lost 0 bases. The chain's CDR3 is CASSGGSGGSYNEQFF. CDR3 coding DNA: TGTGCCAGCAGTGGAGGCAGCGGGGGCTCCTACAATGAGCAGTTCTTC.

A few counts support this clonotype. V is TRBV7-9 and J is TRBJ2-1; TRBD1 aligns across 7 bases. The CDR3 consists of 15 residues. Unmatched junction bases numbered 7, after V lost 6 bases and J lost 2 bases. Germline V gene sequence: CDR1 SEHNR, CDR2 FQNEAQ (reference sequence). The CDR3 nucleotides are TGTGCCAGCAGGTACGAAGGGACAGCCTACAATGAGCAGTTCTTC. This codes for CASRYEGTAYNEQFF.

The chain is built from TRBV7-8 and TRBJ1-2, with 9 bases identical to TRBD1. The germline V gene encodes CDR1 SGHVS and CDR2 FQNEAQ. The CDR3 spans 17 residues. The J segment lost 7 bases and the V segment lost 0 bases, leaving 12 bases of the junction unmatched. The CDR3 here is CASSLARTGVRSGGYTF. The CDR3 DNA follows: TGTGCCAGCAGCTTAGCGAGGACAGGGGTGCGTTCGGGTGGCTACACCTTC. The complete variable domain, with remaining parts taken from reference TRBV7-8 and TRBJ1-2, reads GAGVSQSPRYKVAKRGQDVALRCDPISGHVSLFWYQQALGQGPEFLTYFQNEAQLDKSGLPSDRFFAERPEGSVSTLKIQRTQQEDSAVYLCASSLARTGVRSGGYTFGSGTRLTVV.

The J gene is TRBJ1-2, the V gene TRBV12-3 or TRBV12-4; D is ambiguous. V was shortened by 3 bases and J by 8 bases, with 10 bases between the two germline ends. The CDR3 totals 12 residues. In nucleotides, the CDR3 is TGTGCCAGCAGTTTCCCGGGGAAGGGCTACACCTTC. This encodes CASSFPGKGYTF.

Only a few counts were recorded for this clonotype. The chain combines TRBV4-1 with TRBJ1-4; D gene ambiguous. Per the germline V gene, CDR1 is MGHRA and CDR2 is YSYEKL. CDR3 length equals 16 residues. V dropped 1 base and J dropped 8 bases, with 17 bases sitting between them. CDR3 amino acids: CASSQGGHQMAEKLFF. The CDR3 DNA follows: TGCGCCAGCAGCCAAGGTGGGCATCAAATGGCGGAAAAACTGTTTTTT.

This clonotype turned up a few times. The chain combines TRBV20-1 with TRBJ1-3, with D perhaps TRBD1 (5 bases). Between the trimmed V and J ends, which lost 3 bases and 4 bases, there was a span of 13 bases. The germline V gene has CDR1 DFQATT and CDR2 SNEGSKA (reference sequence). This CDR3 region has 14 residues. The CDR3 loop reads CSASLDTAGNTIYF. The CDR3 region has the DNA TGCAGTGCTAGTTTGGACACGGCGGGAAACACCATATATTTT.

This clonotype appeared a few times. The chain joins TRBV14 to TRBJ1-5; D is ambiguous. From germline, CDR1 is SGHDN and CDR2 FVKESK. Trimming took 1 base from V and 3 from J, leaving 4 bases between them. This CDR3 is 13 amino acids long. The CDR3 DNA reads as TGTGCCAGCAGCCAAGGAGACAATCAGCCCCAGCATTTT. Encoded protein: CASSQGDNQPQHF.

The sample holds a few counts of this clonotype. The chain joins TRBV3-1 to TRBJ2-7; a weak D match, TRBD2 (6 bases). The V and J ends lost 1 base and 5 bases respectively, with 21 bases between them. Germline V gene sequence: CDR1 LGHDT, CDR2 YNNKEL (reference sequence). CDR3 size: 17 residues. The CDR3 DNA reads TGTGCCAGCAGCCAAGGTCGGGAGCGGAAACCCTACGACGAGCAGTACTTC. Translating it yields CASSQGRERKPYDEQYF.

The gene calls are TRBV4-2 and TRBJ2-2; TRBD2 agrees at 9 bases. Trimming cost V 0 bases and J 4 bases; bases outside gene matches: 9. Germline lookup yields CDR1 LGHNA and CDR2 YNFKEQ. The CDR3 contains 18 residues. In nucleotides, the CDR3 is TGTGCCAGCAGCCAAGATGTTACCGGCGGGAGGGTCACCGGGGAGCTGTTTTTT. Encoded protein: CASSQDVTGGRVTGELFF.

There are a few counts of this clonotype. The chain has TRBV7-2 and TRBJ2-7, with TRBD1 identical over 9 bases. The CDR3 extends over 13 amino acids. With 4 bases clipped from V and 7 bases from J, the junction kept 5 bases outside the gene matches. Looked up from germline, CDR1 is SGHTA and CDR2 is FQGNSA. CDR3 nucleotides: TGTGCCAGCAGCTCGGACAGGGGCTGGGAGCAGTACTTC. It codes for CASSSDRGWEQYF.

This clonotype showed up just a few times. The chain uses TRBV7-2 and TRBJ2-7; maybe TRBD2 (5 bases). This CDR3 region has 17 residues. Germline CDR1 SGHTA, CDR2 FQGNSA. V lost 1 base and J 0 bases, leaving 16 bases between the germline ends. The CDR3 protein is CASSLVSRVGVSYEQYF. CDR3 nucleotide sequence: TGTGCCAGCAGCTTAGTGTCTCGGGTCGGGGTCTCCTACGAGCAGTACTTC.

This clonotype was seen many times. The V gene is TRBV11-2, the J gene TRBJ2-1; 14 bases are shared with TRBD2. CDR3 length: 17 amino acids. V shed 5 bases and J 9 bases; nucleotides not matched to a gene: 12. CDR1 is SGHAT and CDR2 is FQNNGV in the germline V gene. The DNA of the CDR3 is TGTGCCAGCAGCGGCTTTTCGACTAGCGGGAGGGCCATTGAGCAGTTCTTC. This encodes CASSGFSTSGRAIEQFF.

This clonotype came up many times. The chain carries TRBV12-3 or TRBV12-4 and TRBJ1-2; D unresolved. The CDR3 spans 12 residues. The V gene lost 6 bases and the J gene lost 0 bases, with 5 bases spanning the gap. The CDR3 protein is CASRRTNYGYTF. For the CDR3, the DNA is TGTGCCAGCAGGAGAACTAACTATGGCTACACCTTC.

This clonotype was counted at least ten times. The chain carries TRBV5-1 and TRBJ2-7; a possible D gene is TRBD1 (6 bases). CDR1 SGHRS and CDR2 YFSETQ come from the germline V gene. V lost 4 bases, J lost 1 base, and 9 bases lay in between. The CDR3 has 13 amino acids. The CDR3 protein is CASSKDRSYEQYF. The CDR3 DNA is TGCGCCAGCAGCAAGGACAGATCCTACGAGCAGTACTTC.

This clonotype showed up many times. This CDR3 is CASSPANRVGETQYF. CDR3 nucleotides: TGCGCCAGCAGCCCTGCAAACAGGGTTGGGGAGACCCAGTACTTC. The gene calls are TRBV5-1 and TRBJ2-5; D might be TRBD1 (6 bases). V lost 4 bases to trimming and J lost 5 bases, with 18 bases between them. The CDR3 length is 15 residues. From germline, CDR1 is SGHRS and CDR2 YFSETQ.

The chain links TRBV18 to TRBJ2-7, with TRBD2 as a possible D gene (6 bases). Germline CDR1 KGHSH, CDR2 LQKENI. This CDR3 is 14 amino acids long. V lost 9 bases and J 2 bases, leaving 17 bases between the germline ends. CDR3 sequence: CASCLGGMAYEQYF. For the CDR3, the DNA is TGTGCCAGTTGCCTGGGCGGGATGGCCTACGAGCAGTACTTC.

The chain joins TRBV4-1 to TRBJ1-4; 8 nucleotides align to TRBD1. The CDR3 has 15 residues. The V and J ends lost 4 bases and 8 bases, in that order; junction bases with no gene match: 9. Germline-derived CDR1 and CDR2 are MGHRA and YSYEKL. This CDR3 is CASSLYRGDNEKLFF. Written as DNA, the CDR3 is TGCGCCAGCAGCCTCTACAGGGGGGACAACGAAAAACTGTTTTTT.

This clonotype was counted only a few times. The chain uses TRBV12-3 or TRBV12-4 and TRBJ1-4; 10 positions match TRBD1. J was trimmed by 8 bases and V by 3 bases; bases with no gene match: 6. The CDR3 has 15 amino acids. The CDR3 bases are TGTGCCAGCAGTTTCTCGACAGGGGGCCGGGAAAAACTGTTTTTT. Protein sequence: CASSFSTGGREKLFF.

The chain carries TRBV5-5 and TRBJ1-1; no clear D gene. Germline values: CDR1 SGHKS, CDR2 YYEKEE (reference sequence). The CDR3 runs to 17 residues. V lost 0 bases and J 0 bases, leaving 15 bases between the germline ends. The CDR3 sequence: CASSLVFRRDMNTEAFF. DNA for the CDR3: TGTGCCAGCAGCTTGGTTTTCAGAAGGGATATGAACACTGAAGCTTTCTTT.

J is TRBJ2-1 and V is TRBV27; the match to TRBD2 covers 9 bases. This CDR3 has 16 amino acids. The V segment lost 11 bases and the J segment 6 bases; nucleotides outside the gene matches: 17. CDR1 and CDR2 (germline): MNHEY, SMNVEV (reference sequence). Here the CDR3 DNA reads TGTGCCTCCACTCGCGTCGGGACTAGCTCTGGCAATGAGCAGTTCTTC. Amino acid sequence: CASTRVGTSSGNEQFF.

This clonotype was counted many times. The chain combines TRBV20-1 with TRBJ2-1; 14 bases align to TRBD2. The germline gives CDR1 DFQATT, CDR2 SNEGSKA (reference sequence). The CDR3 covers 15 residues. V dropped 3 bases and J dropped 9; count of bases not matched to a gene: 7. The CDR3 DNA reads TGCAGTGCTAGGACTAGCGGGAGGGCCGCTGGTGAGCAGTTCTTC. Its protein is CSARTSGRAAGEQFF.

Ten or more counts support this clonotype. CDR3 region: CASSIGLTGEQYF. As DNA, the CDR3 is TGTGCCAGTAGTATAGGCCTAACGGGAGAGCAGTACTTC. This sequence joins TRBV19 and TRBJ2-7, with D tentatively TRBD2 (5 bases). The CDR3 consists of 13 residues. Between the trimmed V and J ends, which lost 1 base and 7 bases, there was a span of 11 bases. Germline V gene sequence: CDR1 LNHDA, CDR2 SQIVND (reference sequence).

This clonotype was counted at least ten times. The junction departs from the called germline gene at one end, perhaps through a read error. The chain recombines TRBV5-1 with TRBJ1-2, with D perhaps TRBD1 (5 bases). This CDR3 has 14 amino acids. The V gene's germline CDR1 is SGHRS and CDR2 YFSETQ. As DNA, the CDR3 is TGCGCCAGCAGCTTGGGGGACGGCCGGGTTGTCCACAACTTC. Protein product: CASSLGDGRVVHNF. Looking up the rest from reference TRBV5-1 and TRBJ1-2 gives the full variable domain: KAGVTQTPRYLIKTRGQQVTLSCSPISGHRSVSWYQQTPGQGLQFLFEYFSETQRNKGNFPGRFSGRQFSNSRSEMNVSTLELGDSALYLCASSLGDGRVVHNFGSGTRLTVV.